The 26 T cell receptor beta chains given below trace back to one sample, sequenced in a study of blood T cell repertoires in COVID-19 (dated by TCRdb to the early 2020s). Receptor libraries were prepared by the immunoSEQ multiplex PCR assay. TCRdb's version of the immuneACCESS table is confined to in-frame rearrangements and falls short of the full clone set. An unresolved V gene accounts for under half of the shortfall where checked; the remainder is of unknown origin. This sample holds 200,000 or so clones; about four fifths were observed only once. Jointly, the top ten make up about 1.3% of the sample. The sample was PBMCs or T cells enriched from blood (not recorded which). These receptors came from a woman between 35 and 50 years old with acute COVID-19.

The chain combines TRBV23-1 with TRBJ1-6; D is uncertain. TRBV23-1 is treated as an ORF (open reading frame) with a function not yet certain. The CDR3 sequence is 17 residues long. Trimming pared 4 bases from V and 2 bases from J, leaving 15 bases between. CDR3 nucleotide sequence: TGCGCCAGCAGTCCGAGGATACCGAGTACCTATAATTCACCCCTCCACTTT. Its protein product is CASSPRIPSTYNSPLHF.

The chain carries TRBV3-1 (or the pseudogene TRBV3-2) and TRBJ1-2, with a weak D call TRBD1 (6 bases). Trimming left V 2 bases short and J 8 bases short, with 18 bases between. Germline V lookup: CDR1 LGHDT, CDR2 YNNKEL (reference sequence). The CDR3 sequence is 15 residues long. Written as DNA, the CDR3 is TGTGCCAGCAGCCAACCGTATGGGGGGGCGGAGGGCTACACCTTC. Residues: CASSQPYGGAEGYTF.

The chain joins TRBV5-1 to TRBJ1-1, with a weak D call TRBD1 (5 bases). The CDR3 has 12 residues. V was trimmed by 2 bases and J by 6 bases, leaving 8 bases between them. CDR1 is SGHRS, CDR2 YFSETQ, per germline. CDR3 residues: CASSFAGAEAFF. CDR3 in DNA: TGCGCCAGCAGCTTTGCGGGGGCTGAAGCTTTCTTT.

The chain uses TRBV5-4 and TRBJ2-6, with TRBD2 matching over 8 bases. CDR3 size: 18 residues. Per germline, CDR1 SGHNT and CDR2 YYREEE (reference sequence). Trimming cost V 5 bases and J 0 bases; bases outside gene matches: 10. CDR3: CASSTSGGALSGANVLTF. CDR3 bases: TGTGCCAGCAGTACATCCGGGGGGGCCCTCTCTGGGGCCAACGTCCTGACTTTC.

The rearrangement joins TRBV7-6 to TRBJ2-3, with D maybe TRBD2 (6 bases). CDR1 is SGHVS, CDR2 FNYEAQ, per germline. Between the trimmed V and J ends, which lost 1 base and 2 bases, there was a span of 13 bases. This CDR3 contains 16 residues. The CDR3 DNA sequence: TGTGCCAGCAGCTTAGGGCCACGGGGGAACACAGATACGCAGTATTTT. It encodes CASSLGPRGNTDTQYF. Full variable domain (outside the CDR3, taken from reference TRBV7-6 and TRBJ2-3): GAGVSQSPRYKVTKRGQDVALRCDPISGHVSLYWYRQALGQGPEFLTYFNYEAQQDKSGLPNDRFSAERPEGSISTLTIQRTEQRDSAMYRCASSLGPRGNTDTQYFGPGTRLTVL.

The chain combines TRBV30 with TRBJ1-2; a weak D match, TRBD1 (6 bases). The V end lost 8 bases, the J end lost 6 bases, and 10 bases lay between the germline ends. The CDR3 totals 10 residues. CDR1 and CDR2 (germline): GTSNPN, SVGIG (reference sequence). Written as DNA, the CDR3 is TGTGCCGGAACAGGGAATGGCTACACCTTC. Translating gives CAGTGNGYTF.

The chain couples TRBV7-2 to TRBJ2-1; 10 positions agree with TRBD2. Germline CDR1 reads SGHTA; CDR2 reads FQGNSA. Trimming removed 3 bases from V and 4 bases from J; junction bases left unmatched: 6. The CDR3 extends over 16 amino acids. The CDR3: CASSFKSGGGYNEQFF. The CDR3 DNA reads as TGTGCCAGCAGCTTTAAAAGCGGGGGGGGATACAATGAGCAGTTCTTC.

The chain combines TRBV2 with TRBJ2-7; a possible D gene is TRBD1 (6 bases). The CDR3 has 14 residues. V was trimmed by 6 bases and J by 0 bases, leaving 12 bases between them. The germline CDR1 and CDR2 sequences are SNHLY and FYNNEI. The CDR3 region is CASRDSPSSYEQYF. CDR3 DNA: TGTGCCAGCAGGGACAGCCCTAGCTCCTACGAGCAGTACTTC.

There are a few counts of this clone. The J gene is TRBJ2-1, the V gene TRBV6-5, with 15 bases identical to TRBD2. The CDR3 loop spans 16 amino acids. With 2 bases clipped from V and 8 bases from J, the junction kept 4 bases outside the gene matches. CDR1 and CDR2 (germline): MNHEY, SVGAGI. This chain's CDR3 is CASSYGLAGGDDEQFF. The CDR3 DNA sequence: TGTGCCAGCAGTTACGGACTAGCGGGGGGGGACGATGAGCAGTTCTTC.

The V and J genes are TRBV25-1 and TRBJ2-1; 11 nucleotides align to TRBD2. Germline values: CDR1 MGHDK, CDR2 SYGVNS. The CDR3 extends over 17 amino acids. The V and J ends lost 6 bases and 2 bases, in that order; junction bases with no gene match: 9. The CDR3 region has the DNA TGTGCCAGCAGAACAACTAGCGGGAGCGATACCTACAATGAGCAGTTCTTC. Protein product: CASRTTSGSDTYNEQFF.

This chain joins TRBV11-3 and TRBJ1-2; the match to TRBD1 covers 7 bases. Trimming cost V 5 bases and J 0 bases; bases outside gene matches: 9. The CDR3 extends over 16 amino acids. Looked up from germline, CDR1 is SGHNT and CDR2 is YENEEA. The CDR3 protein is CASSPIPGQSNYGYTF. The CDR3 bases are TGTGCCAGCAGCCCGATTCCGGGACAGTCTAACTATGGCTACACCTTC. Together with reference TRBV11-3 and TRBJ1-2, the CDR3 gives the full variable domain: EAGVVQSPRYKIIEKKQPVAFWCNPISGHNTLYWYLQNLGQGPELLIRYENEEAVDDSQLPKDRFSAERLKGVDSTLKIQPAELGDSAVYLCASSPIPGQSNYGYTFGSGTRLTVV.

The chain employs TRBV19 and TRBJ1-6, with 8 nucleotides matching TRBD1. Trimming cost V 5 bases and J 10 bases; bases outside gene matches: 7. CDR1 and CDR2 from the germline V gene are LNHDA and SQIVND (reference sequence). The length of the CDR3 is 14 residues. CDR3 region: CASSLDRVRSPLHF. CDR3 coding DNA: TGTGCCAGTAGTCTGGACAGGGTACGGTCACCCCTCCACTTT.

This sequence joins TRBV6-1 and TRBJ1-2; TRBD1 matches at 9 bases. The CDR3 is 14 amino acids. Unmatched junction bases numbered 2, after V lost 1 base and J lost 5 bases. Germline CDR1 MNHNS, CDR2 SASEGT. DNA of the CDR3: TGTGCCAGCAGTGAAGGGACAGGGGTTTATGGCTACACCTTC. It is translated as CASSEGTGVYGYTF.

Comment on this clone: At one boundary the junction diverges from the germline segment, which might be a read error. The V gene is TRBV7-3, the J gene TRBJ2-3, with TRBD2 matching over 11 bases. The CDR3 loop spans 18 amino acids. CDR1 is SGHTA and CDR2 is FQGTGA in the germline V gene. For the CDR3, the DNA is TGTGCCAGCAGCTTATCGTTCCCCGGGGCTAGCGGGAGGCCCACCCTTTTTTTT. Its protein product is CASSLSFPGASGRPTLFF.

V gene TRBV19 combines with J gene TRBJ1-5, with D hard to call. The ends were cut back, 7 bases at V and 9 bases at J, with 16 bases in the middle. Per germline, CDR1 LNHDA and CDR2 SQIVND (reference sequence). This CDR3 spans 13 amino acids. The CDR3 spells CASNDRAGRPQHF. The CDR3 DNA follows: TGTGCCAGTAACGATAGAGCGGGCCGGCCCCAGCATTTT. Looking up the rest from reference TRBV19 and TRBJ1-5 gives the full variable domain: DGGITQSPKYLFRKEGQNVTLSCEQNLNHDAMYWYRQDPGQGLRLIYYSQIVNDFQKGDIAEGYSVSREKKESFPLTVTSAQKNPTAFYLCASNDRAGRPQHFGDGTRLSIL.

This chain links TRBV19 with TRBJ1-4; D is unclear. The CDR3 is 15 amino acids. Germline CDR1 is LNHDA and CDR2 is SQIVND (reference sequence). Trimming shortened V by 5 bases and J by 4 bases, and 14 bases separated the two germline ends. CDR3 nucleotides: TGTGCCAGTAGTCCCCGCGGCAGCCATAATGAAAAACTGTTTTTT. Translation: CASSPRGSHNEKLFF.

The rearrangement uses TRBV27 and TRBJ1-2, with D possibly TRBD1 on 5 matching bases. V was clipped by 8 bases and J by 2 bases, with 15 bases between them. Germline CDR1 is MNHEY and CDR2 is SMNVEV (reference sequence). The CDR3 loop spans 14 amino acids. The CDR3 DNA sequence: TGTGCCAGCTCACTGACGGGGGGGAACTATGGCTACACCTTC. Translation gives CASSLTGGNYGYTF.

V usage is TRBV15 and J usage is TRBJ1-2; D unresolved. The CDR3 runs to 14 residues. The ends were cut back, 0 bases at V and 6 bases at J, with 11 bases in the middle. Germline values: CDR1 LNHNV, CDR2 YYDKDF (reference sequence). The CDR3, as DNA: TGTGCCACCAGCAGAGATTCGGCGGGGAATGGCTACACCTTC. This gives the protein CATSRDSAGNGYTF.

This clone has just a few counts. CDR3 amino acids: CASSTQRTGDWYNEQFF. CDR3 DNA: TGTGCCAGCAGCACCCAGCGGACAGGGGATTGGTACAATGAGCAGTTCTTC. The chain employs TRBV7-8 and TRBJ2-1, with 9 bases lining up with TRBD1. The CDR3 loop spans 17 amino acids. Unmatched junction bases numbered 12, after V lost 5 bases and J lost 4 bases. Germline V gene lookup returns CDR1 SGHVS and CDR2 FQNEAQ.

The CDR3 protein is CASRLAGVSSYEQYF. For the CDR3, the DNA is TGTGCCAGCCGACTAGCGGGGGTCAGCTCCTACGAGCAGTACTTC. This chain links TRBV19 with TRBJ2-7, with TRBD2 matching 12 bases. The V and J ends lost 9 bases and 0 bases, in that order; junction bases with no gene match: 6. CDR1 and CDR2 (germline): LNHDA, SQIVND (reference sequence). The CDR3 loop spans 15 amino acids.

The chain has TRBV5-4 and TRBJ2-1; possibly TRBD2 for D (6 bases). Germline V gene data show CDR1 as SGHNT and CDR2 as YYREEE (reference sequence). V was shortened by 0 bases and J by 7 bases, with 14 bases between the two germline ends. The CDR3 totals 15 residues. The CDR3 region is CASSLVASAKNEQFF. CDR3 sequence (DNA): TGTGCCAGCAGCTTGGTGGCTAGCGCCAAGAATGAGCAGTTCTTC.

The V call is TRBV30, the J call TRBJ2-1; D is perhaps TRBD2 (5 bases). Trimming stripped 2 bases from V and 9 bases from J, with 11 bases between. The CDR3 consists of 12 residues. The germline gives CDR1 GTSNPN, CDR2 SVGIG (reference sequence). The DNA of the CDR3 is TGTGCCTGGAGTAGGACTCCCAGTGAGCAGTTCTTC. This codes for CAWSRTPSEQFF.

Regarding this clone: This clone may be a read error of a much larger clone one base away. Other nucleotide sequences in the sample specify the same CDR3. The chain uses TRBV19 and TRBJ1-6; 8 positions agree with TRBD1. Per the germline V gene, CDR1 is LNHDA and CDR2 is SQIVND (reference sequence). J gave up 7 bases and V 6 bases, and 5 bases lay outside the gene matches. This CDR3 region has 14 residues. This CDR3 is CASSLQGGNSPLHF. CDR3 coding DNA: TGTGCCAGTAGCCTACAGGGGGGAAATTCACCCCTCCACTTT.

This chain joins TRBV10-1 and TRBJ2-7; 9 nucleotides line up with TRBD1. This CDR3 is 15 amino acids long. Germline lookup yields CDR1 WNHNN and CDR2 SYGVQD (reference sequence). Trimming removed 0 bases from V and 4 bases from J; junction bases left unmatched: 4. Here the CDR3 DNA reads TGCGCCAGCAGTGAGTCCGGGACAGGGATATACGAGCAGTACTTC. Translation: CASSESGTGIYEQYF.

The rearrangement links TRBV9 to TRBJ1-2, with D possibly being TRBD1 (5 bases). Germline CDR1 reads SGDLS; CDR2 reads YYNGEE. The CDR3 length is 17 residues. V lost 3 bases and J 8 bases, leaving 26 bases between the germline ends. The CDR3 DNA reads TGTGCCAGCAGCGCAAGGGGAAAGACAGCGCACACTTGGGGCTACACCTTC. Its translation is CASSARGKTAHTWGYTF.

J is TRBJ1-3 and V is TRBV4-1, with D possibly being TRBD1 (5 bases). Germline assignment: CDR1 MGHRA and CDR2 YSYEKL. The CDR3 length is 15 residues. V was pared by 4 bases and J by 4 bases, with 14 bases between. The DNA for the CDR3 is TGCGCCAGCAGCCTCCAGGGATCCGGAGGAAACACCATATATTTT. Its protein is CASSLQGSGGNTIYF.